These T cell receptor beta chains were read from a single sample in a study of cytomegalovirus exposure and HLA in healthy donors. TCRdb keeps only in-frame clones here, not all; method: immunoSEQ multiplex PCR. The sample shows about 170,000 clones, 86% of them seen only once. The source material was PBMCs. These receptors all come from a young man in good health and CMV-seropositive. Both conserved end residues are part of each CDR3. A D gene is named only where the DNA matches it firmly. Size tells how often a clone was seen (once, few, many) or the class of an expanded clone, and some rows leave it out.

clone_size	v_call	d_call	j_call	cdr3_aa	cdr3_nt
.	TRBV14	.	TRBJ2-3	CASSRRVRDTQYF	TGTGCCAGCAGCCGCAGGGTCAGAGATACGCAGTATTTT
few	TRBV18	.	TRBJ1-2	CASSPPQGYYGYTF	TGTGCCAGCTCACCACCTCAGGGTTACTATGGCTACACCTTC
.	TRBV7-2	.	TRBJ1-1	CASTLREATYTEAFF	TGTGCCAGCACCCTACGGGAGGCCACCTACACTGAAGCTTTCTTT
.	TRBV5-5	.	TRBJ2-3	CASSLEDTQYF	TGTGCCAGCAGCTTAGAGGATACGCAGTATTTT
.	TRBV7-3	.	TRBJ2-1	CASSAGLGNEQFF	TGTGCCAGCAGCGCCGGACTGGGGAATGAGCAGTTCTTC
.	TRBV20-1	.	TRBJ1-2	CSARGIYGYTF	TGCAGTGCTAGAGGTATCTATGGCTACACCTTC
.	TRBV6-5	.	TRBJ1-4	CATHRGSAKGEKLFF	TGTGCCACTCATCGCGGGTCGGCGAAGGGTGAAAAACTGTTTTTT
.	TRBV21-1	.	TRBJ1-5	CASSKDRGNIQPQHF	TGTGCCAGCAGCAAAGATCGAGGAAACATACAGCCCCAGCATTTT
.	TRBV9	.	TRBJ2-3	CASSVREGTDTQYF	TGTGCCAGCAGCGTGAGGGAGGGCACAGATACGCAGTATTTT
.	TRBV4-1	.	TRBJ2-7	CASSQFFRDKTYEQYF	TGCGCCAGCAGCCAGTTTTTCCGGGACAAAACCTACGAGCAGTACTTC
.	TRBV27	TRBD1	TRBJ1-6	CASSLDRGGSPLHF	TGTGCCAGCAGTTTAGACAGGGGCGGTTCACCCCTCCACTTT
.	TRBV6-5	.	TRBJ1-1	CASSYGEGHTEAFF	TGTGCCAGCAGTTACGGGGAGGGCCACACTGAAGCTTTCTTT
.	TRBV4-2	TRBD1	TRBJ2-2	CASSPEDRANTGELFF	TGTGCCAGCAGCCCAGAGGACAGGGCGAACACCGGGGAGCTGTTTTTT
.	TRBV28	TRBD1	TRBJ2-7	CASSGTGWRGQDYSYEQYF	TGTGCCAGCAGCGGGACGGGATGGCGGGGACAGGATTATAGCTACGAGCAGTACTTC
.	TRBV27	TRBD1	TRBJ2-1	CASHNSGGRAYNEQFF	TGTGCCAGCCACAATTCAGGGGGTCGGGCCTACAATGAGCAGTTCTTC
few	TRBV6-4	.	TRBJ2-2	CASSDAGTGELFF	TGTGCCAGCAGTGACGCGGGGACCGGGGAGCTGTTTTTT
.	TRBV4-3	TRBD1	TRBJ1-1	CASSQDRTGGLVNTEAFF	TGCGCCAGCAGCCAAGATAGAACAGGGGGATTGGTGAACACTGAAGCTTTCTTT
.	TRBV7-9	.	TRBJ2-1	CASSLVGTSYEQFF	TGTGCCAGCAGCTTAGTCGGTACTAGCTATGAGCAGTTCTTC
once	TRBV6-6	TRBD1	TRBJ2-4	CASSFGQGGYF	TGTGCCAGCAGTTTTGGACAGGGAGGGTACTTC
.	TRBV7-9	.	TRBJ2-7	CASSLPPGLTYEQYF	TGTGCCAGCAGCTTACCCCCAGGGCTAACCTACGAGCAGTACTTC
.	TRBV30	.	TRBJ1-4	CAWSRGTLLNEKLFF	TGTGCCTGGAGTAGGGGAACTCTACTTAATGAAAAACTGTTTTTT
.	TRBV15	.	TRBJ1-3	CATSRDWRSGNTIYF	TGTGCCACCAGCAGAGATTGGAGGTCCGGAAACACCATATATTTT